This is a list of T cell receptor beta chains from one sample in a study of cytomegalovirus exposure and HLA in healthy donors. Measured with immunoSEQ multiplex PCR; TCRdb has only the in-frame clones, and not every one. The table shows 100,000 to 150,000 clones, with around 84% occurring only once. Sequenced input: PBMCs. These receptors were collected from a woman between 40 and 55 years old in good health and CMV-seronegative. Both conserved end residues are part of each CDR3. The order of the fields is J gene, D gene, V gene, clone size, CDR3 protein, CDR3 DNA. The D gene is left open where the match is weak. Only part of the rows carry a size: once, few, many, or a class if the clone is expanded.

TRBJ1-6 | NA | TRBV25-1 | NA | CASIGQGSSPLHF | TGTGCCAGCATTGGGCAGGGTAGTTCACCCCTCCACTTT
TRBJ1-1 | NA | TRBV14 | NA | CASPERARIEAFF | TGTGCCAGCCCGGAGAGGGCCAGGATTGAAGCTTTCTTT
TRBJ1-2 | TRBD1 | TRBV6-5 | NA | CASSYLGQEYGYTF | TGTGCCAGCAGTTACCTGGGACAGGAGTATGGCTACACCTTC
TRBJ2-7 | NA | TRBV5-1 | NA | CASSLWQGTYEQYF | TGCGCCAGCAGCTTGTGGCAGGGAACTTACGAGCAGTACTTC
TRBJ2-2 | NA | TRBV4-1 | once | CASSPETATRLYTGELFF | TGCGCCAGCAGCCCCGAGACAGCGACACGACTTTACACCGGGGAGCTGTTTTTT
TRBJ1-4 | NA | TRBV2 | NA | CASSEFRNREKLFF | TGTGCCAGCAGTGAATTCCGGAACAGGGAAAAACTGTTTTTT
TRBJ2-1 | NA | TRBV4-1 | NA | CASSPRRETTNNEQFF | TGCGCCAGCAGCCCAAGAAGGGAGACTACCAACAATGAGCAGTTCTTC
TRBJ2-5 | NA | TRBV7-9 | NA | CASSLDEGAETQYF | TGTGCCAGCAGCTTAGACGAGGGTGCGGAGACCCAGTACTTC
TRBJ1-2 | TRBD1 | TRBV7-2 | NA | CASRSTGVISGYTF | TGTGCCAGCAGATCCACAGGGGTTATCTCTGGCTACACCTTC
TRBJ2-7 | TRBD2 | TRBV7-8 | NA | CASSLWGGVRDEQYF | TGTGCCAGCAGCCTTTGGGGGGGAGTCAGGGACGAGCAGTACTTC
TRBJ2-2 | NA | TRBV2 | NA | CASGAATNTGELFF | TGTGCCAGCGGGGCGGCTACGAACACCGGGGAGCTGTTTTTT
TRBJ2-1 | NA | TRBV7-9 | NA | CASSLRDFGESSYNEQFF | TGTGCCAGCAGCCTTCGGGACTTTGGCGAGAGCTCCTACAATGAGCAGTTCTTC